A selection of T cell receptor beta chains follows, all from one sample in a study of shared clonotypes between healthy human individuals. Profiled with immunoSEQ multiplex PCR; TCRdb holds only in-frame clones, not every one. The table lists about 710,000 clones, around 70% of them singletons. Sequencing was performed on memory CD4+ T cells sorted from blood. The receptors were sampled from a young woman in good health. The CDR3 runs from the conserved cysteine through the conserved F or W. D genes are given only for firm matches. Expanded clones get a size class; other rows say once, few or many, or leave the size out.

V gene	clone size	J gene	D gene	CDR3 DNA	CDR3 protein
TRBV4-2	once	TRBJ2-7	-	TGTGCCAGCAGCCAGATGGGAGCTTCCTACGAGCAGTACTTC	CASSQMGASYEQYF
TRBV5-8	-	TRBJ1-5	-	TGTGCCAGCAGCTCTGGACAGCTCAATCAGCCCCAGCATTTT	CASSSGQLNQPQHF
TRBV7-3	few	TRBJ2-1	TRBD2	TGTGCCAGCAGCTTAACGGTAGCGGGAGACCTAACTGAGCAGTTCTTC	CASSLTVAGDLTEQFF
TRBV25-1	-	TRBJ2-1	TRBD1	TGTGCCAGCCGGGACAGGGAGGTAGGGGAGCAGTTCTTC	CASRDREVGEQFF
TRBV6-5	-	TRBJ1-1	-	TGTGCCAGCAGTTACTCGGAACGGGGGCGAGCTTTCTTT	CASSYSERGRAFF
TRBV28	-	TRBJ2-2	TRBD1	TGTGCCAGCAGAAGTGACAGGGTCGGGAACACCGGGGAGCTGTTTTTT	CASRSDRVGNTGELFF
TRBV7-9	-	TRBJ1-1	TRBD1	TGTGCCAGCAGCGCGACAGGGAGACCTGAAGCTTTCTTT	CASSATGRPEAFF
TRBV9	once	TRBJ2-7	-	TGTGCCAGCAGCGTAGGAGGCTTACGGAGCGACGAGCAGTACTTC	CASSVGGLRSDEQYF
TRBV27	-	TRBJ2-1	-	TGTGCCAGCAGTTCGGGACTGGGACGGTTGTTCTTC	CASSSGLGRLFF
TRBV6-5	many	TRBJ2-1	TRBD2	TGTGCCAGCAGTTACGGGACTATGCATGAGCAGTTCTTC	CASSYGTMHEQFF
TRBV10-1	-	TRBJ2-3	-	TGCGCCAGCAGTGAGTCGGGAGGTGGGGATACGCAGTATTTT	CASSESGGGDTQYF
TRBV6-5	-	TRBJ2-7	TRBD1	TGTGCCAGCAGTATAGGGACAGGGTCGGCCGAGCAGTACTTC	CASSIGTGSAEQYF
TRBV11-2	-	TRBJ2-5	-	TGTGCCAGCAGCGCCGAGGGAGAGACCCAGTACTTC	CASSAEGETQYF
TRBV29-1	-	TRBJ2-7	TRBD1	TGCAGCGTGAAATGGACAGGGACCTACGAGCAGTACTTC	CSVKWTGTYEQYF
TRBV7-2	-	TRBJ2-1	-	TGTGCCAGCAGCGCAAATATTCGGAGCTCCTACAATGAGCAGTTCTTC	CASSANIRSSYNEQFF
TRBV11-2	-	TRBJ2-2	-	TGTGCCAGCGGGTTGCTCGCGAACACCGGGGAGCTGTTTTTT	CASGLLANTGELFF
TRBV9	-	TRBJ1-4	TRBD1	TGTGCCAGCAGCCCCGGGGAAGGGGGCGCGGTTGGAAAACTGTTTTTT	CASSPGEGGAVGKLFF
TRBV11-3	-	TRBJ2-3	TRBD2	TGTGCCAGCAGCAGGGGGGGCCGTCGGGAGGGTGGAGATACGCAGTATTTT	CASSRGGRREGGDTQYF
TRBV23-1	-	TRBJ1-2	TRBD1	TGCGCCAGCAGTCGTCCCGCGGACAGGGGGCCCCACTGCTATGGCTACACCTTC	CASSRPADRGPHCYGYTF
TRBV19	-	TRBJ2-7	TRBD1	TGTGCCAGTAGTAAGGGGACAGGGAGCTCCTACGAGCAGTACTTC	CASSKGTGSSYEQYF